This TCR beta chain emerged from a study of blood T cell repertoires in COVID-19. Germline V lookup: CDR1 MDHEN, CDR2 SYDVKM. The CDR3 is 16 residues long. With V trimmed by 0 bases and J by 4 bases, 4 bases remained unmatched. Sequencing was performed with immunoSEQ multiplex PCR; in TCRdb, only in-frame clones are kept and a portion is missing. The table records about 230,000 clones, over 80% of them present only once. Sequencing input: peripheral blood. V is TRBV28 and J is TRBJ1-4; 8 bases are a match to TRBD1. This sequence was found in a woman aged 70-85 years with active or convalescent COVID-19. The CDR3 region is CASSLWTGVGNEKLFF. The CDR3 DNA is TGTGCCAGCAGTTTATGGACAGGGGTGGGTAATGAAAAACTGTTTTTT. Supplemented by reference TRBV28 and TRBJ1-4, the full variable domain reads DVKVTQSSRYLVKRTGEKVFLECVQDMDHENMFWYRQDPGLGLRLIYFSYDVKMKEKGDIPEGYSVSREKKERFSLILESASTNQTSMYLCASSLWTGVGNEKLFFGSGTQLSVL.